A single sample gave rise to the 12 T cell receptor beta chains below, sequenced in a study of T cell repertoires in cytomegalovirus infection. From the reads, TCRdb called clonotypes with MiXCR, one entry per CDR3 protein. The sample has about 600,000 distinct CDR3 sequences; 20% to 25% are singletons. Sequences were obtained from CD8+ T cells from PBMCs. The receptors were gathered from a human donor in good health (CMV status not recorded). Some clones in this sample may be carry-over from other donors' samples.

In nucleotides, the CDR3 is TGTGCCAGCAGCCAAGCTGGGCAGGGGCCCGAGCAGTACGTC. This translates into CASSQAGQGPEQYV. The V gene is TRBV14, the J gene TRBJ2-7, with a tentative D call TRBD1 (6 bases). Trimming shortened V by 1 base and J by 6 bases, and 13 bases separated the two germline ends. Germline-derived CDR1 and CDR2 are SGHDN and FVKESK. CDR3 size: 14 residues.

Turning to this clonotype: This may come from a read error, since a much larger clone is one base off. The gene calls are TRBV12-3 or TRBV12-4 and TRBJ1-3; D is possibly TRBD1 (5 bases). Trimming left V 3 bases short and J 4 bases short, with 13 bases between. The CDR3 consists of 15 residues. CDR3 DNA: TGTGCCAGCAGTTTTCCGTCGGGGCCCGGAAACACCATATATTTT. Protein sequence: CASSFPSGPGNTIYF.

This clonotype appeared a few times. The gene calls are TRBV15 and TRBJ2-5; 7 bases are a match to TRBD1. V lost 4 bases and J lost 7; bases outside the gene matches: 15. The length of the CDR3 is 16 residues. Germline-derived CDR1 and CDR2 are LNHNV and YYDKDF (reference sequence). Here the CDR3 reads CATSTFPRGRKGTQYF. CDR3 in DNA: TGTGCCACCAGCACCTTTCCAAGGGGGCGAAAGGGGACCCAGTACTTC.

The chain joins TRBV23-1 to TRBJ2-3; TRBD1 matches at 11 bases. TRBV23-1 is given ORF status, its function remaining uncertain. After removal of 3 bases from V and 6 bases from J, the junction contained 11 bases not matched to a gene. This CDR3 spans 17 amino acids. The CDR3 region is CASSHPPDRGRRDTQYF. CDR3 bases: TGCGCCAGCAGTCATCCACCGGACAGGGGGCGGAGGGATACGCAGTATTTT.

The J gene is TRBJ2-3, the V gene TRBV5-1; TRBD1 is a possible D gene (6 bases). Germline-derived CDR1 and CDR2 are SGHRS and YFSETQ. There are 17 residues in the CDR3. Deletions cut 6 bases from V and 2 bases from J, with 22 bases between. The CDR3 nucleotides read TGCGCCAGCACCGACATGCCGGGGACACTGCACACAGATACGCAGTATTTT. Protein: CASTDMPGTLHTDTQYF.

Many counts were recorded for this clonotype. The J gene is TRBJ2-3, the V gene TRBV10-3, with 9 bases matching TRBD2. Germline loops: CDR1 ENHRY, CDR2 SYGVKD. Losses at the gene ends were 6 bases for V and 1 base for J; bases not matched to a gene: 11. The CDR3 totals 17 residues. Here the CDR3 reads CAISRALVAGGTDTQYF. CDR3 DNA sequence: TGTGCCATCAGCCGAGCCCTAGTAGCGGGGGGCACAGATACGCAGTATTTT.

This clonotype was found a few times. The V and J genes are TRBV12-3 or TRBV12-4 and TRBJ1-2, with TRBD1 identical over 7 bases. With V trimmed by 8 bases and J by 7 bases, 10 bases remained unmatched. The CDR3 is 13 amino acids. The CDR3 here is CASALGGLGGYTF. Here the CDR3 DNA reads TGTGCCAGCGCTCTAGGGGGCTTGGGTGGCTACACCTTC.

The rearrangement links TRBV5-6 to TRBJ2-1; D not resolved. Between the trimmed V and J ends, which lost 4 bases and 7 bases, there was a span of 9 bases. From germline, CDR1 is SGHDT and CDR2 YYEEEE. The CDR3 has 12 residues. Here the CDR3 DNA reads TGTGCCAGCAGCAGAAGCTTGAATGAGCAGTTCTTC. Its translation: CASSRSLNEQFF.

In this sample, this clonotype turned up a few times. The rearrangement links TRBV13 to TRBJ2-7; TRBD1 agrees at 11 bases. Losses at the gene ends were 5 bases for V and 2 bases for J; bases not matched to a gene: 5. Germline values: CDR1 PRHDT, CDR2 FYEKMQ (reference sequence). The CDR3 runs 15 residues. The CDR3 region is CASSVGTGGPYEQYF. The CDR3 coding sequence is TGTGCCAGCAGCGTTGGGACAGGGGGTCCCTACGAGCAGTACTTC. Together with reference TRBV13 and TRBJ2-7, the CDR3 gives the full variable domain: AAGVIQSPRHLIKEKRETATLKCYPIPRHDTVYWYQQGPGQDPQFLISFYEKMQSDKGSIPDRFSAQQFSDYHSELNMSSLELGDSALYFCASSVGTGGPYEQYFGPGTRLTVT.

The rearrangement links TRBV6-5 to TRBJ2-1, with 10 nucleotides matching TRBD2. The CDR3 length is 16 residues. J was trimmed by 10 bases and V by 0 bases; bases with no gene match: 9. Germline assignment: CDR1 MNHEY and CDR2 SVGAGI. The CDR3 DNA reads TGTGCCAGCAGTTACTCGCCTAGCGGGAGTATAGGAGAGCAGTTCTTC. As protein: CASSYSPSGSIGEQFF.

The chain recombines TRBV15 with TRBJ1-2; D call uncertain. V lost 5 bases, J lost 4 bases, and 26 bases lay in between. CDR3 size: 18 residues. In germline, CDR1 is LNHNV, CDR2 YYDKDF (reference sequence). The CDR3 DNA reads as TGTGCCACCAGCGAACGACCCATTTACACGGATGTCATCTATGGCTACACCTTC. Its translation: CATSERPIYTDVIYGYTF.

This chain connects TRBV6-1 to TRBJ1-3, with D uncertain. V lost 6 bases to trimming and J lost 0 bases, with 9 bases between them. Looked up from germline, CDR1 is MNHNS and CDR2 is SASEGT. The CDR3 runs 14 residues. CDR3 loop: CASRYRYSGNTIYF. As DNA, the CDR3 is TGTGCCAGCAGATACCGGTACTCTGGAAACACCATATATTTT.